One T cell receptor beta chain is described in this entry. As yet, its antigen is unknown. These data belong to a study of neoadjuvant anti-PD-1 for oral cavity cancer. Data came from immunoSEQ multiplex PCR; TCRdb stores just in-frame clones and leaves some out. Found here are 65,000 to 95,000 clones, about four fifths of them singletons; the top ten hold approximately 3.4%. Whole-study results and caveats: TCR analyses covered only a few patients per response group.

The CDR3 consists of 13 residues. Trimming took off 6 bases at V and 0 bases at J, with 8 bases between the two ends. Germline V gene sequence: CDR1 LNHDA, CDR2 SQIVND (reference sequence). Blood cells were analyzed directly, without culture or expansion. Sequencing used PBMCs, obtained before nivolumab (anti-PD-1) treatment. This receptor was identified in a person aged 40 to 85 with oral cavity squamous cell carcinoma. V and J are TRBV19 and TRBJ1-1; no firm D call. The DNA for the CDR3 is TGTGCCAGTAGCACGACACTGAACACTGAAGCTTTCTTT. Its translation: CASSTTLNTEAFF.